The rows below give T cell receptor beta chains drawn from one sample of a study of vaccination effects on CD4 cells after COVID-19. Only in-frame clones appear in the TCRdb table, and some are missing; sequencing was by immunoSEQ multiplex PCR. This table has about 66,000 clones, 76% appearing once. Antigen specificity for these receptors is unknown. The specimen was CD4+ T cells from PBMCs cultured with HCoV-OC43 spike peptides, collected after COVID-19 vaccination. These receptors were collected from a human donor who received a COVID-19 vaccine. CDR3s include the opening cysteine and the closing phenylalanine or tryptophan. A D gene is named only where the DNA matches it firmly. Some rows mark clone size as missing; the rest say once, few, many or name a class of expanded clone.

J,D,V,size,length,DNA,CDR3
TRBJ2-5,NA,TRBV5-6,NA,13,TGTGCCAGCAGCTGGAGACACCAAGAGACCCAGTACTTC,CASSWRHQETQYF
TRBJ1-2,NA,TRBV19,NA,12,TGTGCCAGTAATCGGGGGACGCATGGCTACACCTTC,CASNRGTHGYTF
TRBJ2-5,NA,TRBV5-4,few,15,TGTGCCAGCAGCCCTCAGCAGGGAGGAGCAGAGACCCAGTACTTC,CASSPQQGGAETQYF
TRBJ2-1,NA,TRBV7-2,NA,13,TGTGCCAGCAGTTATAACAGGGAAAATGAGCAGTTCTTC,CASSYNRENEQFF
TRBJ1-3,TRBD1,TRBV5-1,NA,16,TGCGCCAGCAGCGATCGGCAGACAGGGGCTGGAAACACCATATATTTT,CASSDRQTGAGNTIYF
TRBJ1-4,NA,TRBV6-5,NA,13,TGTGCCAGCAGTCCTCCGACCAGTGAAAAACTGTTTTTT,CASSPPTSEKLFF
TRBJ1-1,NA,TRBV10-3,NA,14,TGTGCCATCAGTGCCGAGACAGCGAACACTGAAGCTTTCTTT,CAISAETANTEAFF
TRBJ1-1,NA,TRBV2,NA,15,TGTGCCAGCAGAGGGGTAAACGTCGGAGGCACTGAAGCTTTCTTT,CASRGVNVGGTEAFF
TRBJ1-5,NA,TRBV3-1/TRBV3-2,NA,16,TGTGCCAGCAGCCAAGACGTGCAGCCGGACAATCAGCCCCAGCATTTT,CASSQDVQPDNQPQHF
TRBJ2-2,NA,TRBV5-1,NA,17,TGCGCCAGCAGCTTGTCCCTCAGGGCTGCGAACACCGGGGAGCTGTTTTTT,CASSLSLRAANTGELFF
TRBJ1-5,TRBD1,TRBV19,few,18,TGTGCCAGTAGGGGGGACAGAGTATTTAGGACAAGCAATCAGCCCCAGCATTTT,CASRGDRVFRTSNQPQHF
TRBJ2-1,NA,TRBV7-2,NA,15,TGTGCCAGCAGCTTAGAAGGAACTCAATACAATGAGCAGTTCTTC,CASSLEGTQYNEQFF
TRBJ1-3,NA,TRBV7-9,few,14,TGTGCCAGCAGCTTAGCGGGGGCTGGAAACACCATATATTTT,CASSLAGAGNTIYF
TRBJ2-3,TRBD2,TRBV5-1,NA,15,TGCGCCAGCAGCCTGACTAGCGGGGGCACAGATACGCAGTATTTT,CASSLTSGGTDTQYF
TRBJ1-4,NA,TRBV10-3,NA,13,TGTGCCATCATGAGGGATTTTAATGAAAAACTGTTTTTT,CAIMRDFNEKLFF
TRBJ1-5,NA,TRBV18,few,14,TGTGCCAGCTCACCACAGAATAGCAATCAGCCCCAGCATTTT,CASSPQNSNQPQHF
TRBJ1-2,TRBD1,TRBV7-2,once,17,TGTGCCAGCAGCTTACTGGCCCCGGGACAGGGATCGCAGGGCTACACCTTC,CASSLLAPGQGSQGYTF
TRBJ2-5,NA,TRBV7-3,NA,13,TGTGCCAGCAGCTTACAGGGAGCGGAGACCCAGTACTTC,CASSLQGAETQYF
TRBJ2-3,TRBD1,TRBV5-1,NA,14,TGCGCCAGCAGCCTCGACAGGGAAGGGGATACGCAGTATTTT,CASSLDREGDTQYF
TRBJ2-5,NA,TRBV24-1,NA,11,TGTGCCACCAGTCAGGGCCTAACCCAGTACTTC,CATSQGLTQYF
TRBJ1-1,NA,TRBV6-1,NA,13,TGTGCCAGCAGTAGGGGGATATACACTGAAGCTTTCTTT,CASSRGIYTEAFF
TRBJ1-5,NA,TRBV2,NA,14,TGTGCCAGCAGTGAAGACAGGGACAATCAGCCCCAGCATTTT,CASSEDRDNQPQHF
TRBJ1-2,NA,TRBV19,once,18,TGTGCCAGTAGCCAAAATACTTATACAGGGAACCGGACCTATGGCTACACCTTC,CASSQNTYTGNRTYGYTF
TRBJ1-6,NA,TRBV27,NA,14,TGTGCCAGCAGTTCCGCGGGGGTAGCTTCACCCCTCCACTTT,CASSSAGVASPLHF
TRBJ1-5,NA,TRBV6-2/TRBV6-3,NA,14,TGTGCCAGCAGTTTGCCGGGCCTCAACCAGCCCCAGCATTTT,CASSLPGLNQPQHF
TRBJ2-5,TRBD2,TRBV9,NA,19,TGTGCCAGCAGCCCCGGTAGTGCTGGACTAGCGGGGTTAGAAGAGACCCAGTACTTC,CASSPGSAGLAGLEETQYF
TRBJ2-2,NA,TRBV6-5,few,10,TGTGCCAGCAGTTTCCGGGGACTGTTTTTT,CASSFRGLFF
TRBJ1-2,NA,TRBV4-3,few,14,TGCGCCAGCAGCCAAGATCGGGCAGCTTATGGCTACACCTTC,CASSQDRAAYGYTF
TRBJ1-2,NA,TRBV3-1/TRBV3-2,NA,14,TGTGCCAGCAGCCCCAGGTATGTGGGCTTTGGCTACACCTTC,CASSPRYVGFGYTF
TRBJ2-3,TRBD1,TRBV5-1,NA,14,TGCGCCAGCAGCTCGGGACAGAGCACAGATACGCAGTATTTT,CASSSGQSTDTQYF
TRBJ2-3,TRBD2,TRBV5-1,NA,14,TGCGCCAGCAGCTTCTGGGGGGGGGCAGATACGCAGTATTTT,CASSFWGGADTQYF
TRBJ2-2,NA,TRBV6-6,NA,16,TGTGCCAGCAGCAACGGAGACAGTTTTTACACCGGGGAGCTGTTTTTT,CASSNGDSFYTGELFF
TRBJ2-1,NA,TRBV6-5,NA,16,TGTGCCAGCAGTTACAGCAGTAGTGGCAGAAACAATGAGCAGTTCTTC,CASSYSSSGRNNEQFF
TRBJ1-3,NA,TRBV6-5,NA,16,TGTGCCAGCAGTTACTCCCAGGGACTTAGGGGAAACACCATATATTTT,CASSYSQGLRGNTIYF
TRBJ2-5,TRBD2,TRBV7-3,NA,14,TGTGCCAGCAGTCTTGGGCTAGCGGAAGAGACCCAGTACTTC,CASSLGLAEETQYF
TRBJ1-2,NA,TRBV30,few,13,TGTGCCTGGAGTGCGCAGGGAAACTATGGCTACACCTTC,CAWSAQGNYGYTF
TRBJ2-1,NA,TRBV5-1,NA,19,TGCGCCAGCAGGCCCTTAGGGACGCCCCACGGTAGCTCCTACAATGAGCAGTTCTTC,CASRPLGTPHGSSYNEQFF
TRBJ2-2,NA,TRBV6-2/TRBV6-3,NA,16,TGTGCCAGCAGTTACTCGGACAGGAGGGACACCGGGGAGCTGTTTTTT,CASSYSDRRDTGELFF
TRBJ2-5,NA,TRBV11-2,few,14,TGTGCCAGCAGCTTACCGTCGACTCCGGAGACCCAGTACTTC,CASSLPSTPETQYF
TRBJ1-2,NA,TRBV10-3,NA,14,TGTGCCATCAGTGAGCCTTCCCGTTCTGATGGCTACACCTTC,CAISEPSRSDGYTF
TRBJ1-2,TRBD1,TRBV4-3,once,14,TGCGCCAGCAGCCAGAGACAGGGGGCGCGTGGCTACACCTTC,CASSQRQGARGYTF
TRBJ2-3,NA,TRBV7-3,NA,13,TGTGCCAGCAGCCCCCGAGGGAGAGATACGCAGTATTTT,CASSPRGRDTQYF
TRBJ1-5,NA,TRBV19,NA,14,TGTGCCAGTAGTCCCGGATCTGGAAATCAGCCCCAGCATTTT,CASSPGSGNQPQHF
TRBJ1-2,TRBD1,TRBV7-2,NA,12,TGTGCCAGCGGGGACAGGCGTTTTGGCTACACCTTC,CASGDRRFGYTF
TRBJ1-2,NA,TRBV3-1/TRBV3-2,NA,14,TGTGCCAGCAGCCAAGCGGCGGCCAACTATGGCTACACCTTC,CASSQAAANYGYTF
TRBJ2-3,NA,TRBV5-1,NA,17,TGCGCCAGCAGCTTGGCGCGACTAGGGAGGATCACAGATACGCAGTATTTT,CASSLARLGRITDTQYF
TRBJ1-4,NA,TRBV19,NA,15,TGTGCCAGTAGTACGGCTCTGGGGAATAATGAAAAACTGTTTTTT,CASSTALGNNEKLFF
TRBJ2-2,NA,TRBV3-1/TRBV3-2,NA,15,TGTGCCAGCAGTGAAGGGCGGGGGAACACCGGGGAGCTGTTTTTT,CASSEGRGNTGELFF
TRBJ2-1,NA,TRBV29-1,NA,10,TGCAGCGTCCAACGGGATTTGCAGTTCTTC,CSVQRDLQFF
TRBJ2-3,TRBD2,TRBV3-1/TRBV3-2,NA,15,TGTGCCAGCAGCCCGCGGGGGGCCAGCACAGATACGCAGTATTTT,CASSPRGASTDTQYF
TRBJ1-2,TRBD1,TRBV6-5,NA,15,TGTGCCAGCAGGCTTACCAGGGGGGGAAACTATGGCTACACCTTC,CASRLTRGGNYGYTF
TRBJ2-5,NA,TRBV5-1,NA,15,TGCGCCAGCAGCCCTGGAGATGCGGGGCAAGAGACCCAGTACTTC,CASSPGDAGQETQYF
TRBJ2-1,NA,TRBV7-2,NA,21,TGTGCCAGCAGCTTAGCGGTGAAGAGACGAGGTCGAGGGATATCGGGCAATGAGCAGTTCTTC,CASSLAVKRRGRGISGNEQFF
TRBJ1-5,NA,TRBV30,NA,13,TGTGCCTGGAGTCCAACGAGGGGACAGCCCCAGCATTTT,CAWSPTRGQPQHF